The 20 T cell receptor beta chains presented below share a single source sample, sequenced in a study of identical twins. A single record per CDR3 protein comes from TCRdb applying MiXCR to the 5' RACE reads. Of hundreds of thousands of distinct CDR3 sequences in the sample, 6.1% are singletons; the top ten hold roughly 1.8%. The sequenced material came from naive T cells sorted from blood. The receptors were sampled from a man aged 18 to 30 in good health.

In this sample, this clonotype turned up many times. The rearrangement uses TRBV5-6 and TRBJ2-5, with 10 bases matching TRBD1. This CDR3 spans 16 amino acids. Unmatched junction bases numbered 10, after V lost 3 bases and J lost 5 bases. CDR1 is SGHDT and CDR2 is YYEEEE in the germline V gene. The CDR3 reads CASSYLSTGGAETQYF. CDR3 nucleotide sequence: TGTGCCAGCAGCTACCTTTCGACAGGGGGCGCGGAGACCCAGTACTTC.

The chain joins TRBV12-3 or TRBV12-4 to TRBJ2-1, with TRBD2 matching over 11 bases. V shed 3 bases, J shed 6 bases, and the junction held 7 bases outside the gene matches. This CDR3 region has 16 residues. CDR3 region: CASSFSRTSGSNEQFF. For the CDR3, the DNA is TGTGCCAGCAGTTTCTCCCGAACTAGCGGGAGCAATGAGCAGTTCTTC.

This clonotype was detected ten times or more. This chain links TRBV6-6 with TRBJ2-5, with D perhaps TRBD1 (5 bases). Germline values: CDR1 MNHNY, CDR2 SVGAGI (reference sequence). The CDR3 contains 11 residues. V dropped 8 bases and J dropped 4 bases, with 8 bases sitting between them. This chain's CDR3 is CASFTGETQYF. CDR3 coding DNA: TGTGCCAGCTTTACAGGAGAGACCCAGTACTTC.

The sample holds a few counts of this clonotype. V gene TRBV7-9 combines with J gene TRBJ2-1, with a weak D call TRBD2 (6 bases). The CDR3 contains 16 residues. V gave up 5 bases and J gave up 1 base, with 15 bases separating them. Germline loops: CDR1 SEHNR, CDR2 FQNEAQ (reference sequence). CDR3 nucleotides: TGTGCCAGCAGCCAGACGGTAGCGGCTTCCTACAATGAGCAGTTCTTC. Its protein is CASSQTVAASYNEQFF.

This clonotype was recorded many times. CDR3 DNA: TGTGCCTGGAGCGAGGGTACCTACAATGAGCAGTTCTTC. This encodes CAWSEGTYNEQFF. V gene TRBV30 combines with J gene TRBJ2-1, with a weak D call TRBD2 (5 bases). V dropped 3 bases and J dropped 2 bases, with 8 bases sitting between them. The CDR3 totals 13 residues. The germline gives CDR1 GTSNPN, CDR2 SVGIG (reference sequence).

This clonotype was detected many times. V usage is TRBV20-1 and J usage is TRBJ2-2; 11 bases are shared with TRBD1. V lost 2 bases to trimming and J lost 5 bases; unmatched junction nucleotides: 1. Germline-derived CDR1 and CDR2 are DFQATT and SNEGSKA (reference sequence). CDR3 size: 14 residues. The CDR3 loop is CSARRDRGTGELFF. DNA for the CDR3: TGCAGTGCTAGACGGGACAGGGGGACCGGGGAGCTGTTTTTT.

In this sample, this clonotype turned up a few times. This chain links TRBV20-1 with TRBJ2-1; D unclear. V was pared by 6 bases and J by 8 bases, with 23 bases between. The CDR3 totals 15 residues. Per the germline V gene, CDR1 is DFQATT and CDR2 is SNEGSKA (reference sequence). The CDR3 DNA follows: TGCAGTGCCGAAAACGACTTTCGCCTCGCCGATGAGCAGTTCTTC. Amino acid sequence: CSAENDFRLADEQFF.

In its sample, this clonotype was seen a few times. The chain is built from TRBV3-1 and TRBJ2-1; TRBD2 matches at 7 bases. V shed 8 bases and J 6 bases; nucleotides not matched to a gene: 7. CDR1 and CDR2 from the germline V gene are LGHDT and YNNKEL (reference sequence). The CDR3 loop spans 13 amino acids. The CDR3 is CASAGIAGNEQFF. In DNA, the CDR3 is TGTGCCAGCGCTGGAATAGCGGGCAATGAGCAGTTCTTC.

This sequence joins TRBV6-2 or TRBV6-3 and TRBJ1-2; perhaps TRBD1 as D (6 bases). The germline CDR1 and CDR2 sequences are MNHEY and SVGEGT. The germline V and J ends were trimmed by 6 bases and 8 bases, with 13 bases remaining between them. This CDR3 spans 12 amino acids. CDR3 loop: CASSPDRQGYTF. The CDR3, as DNA: TGTGCCAGCAGCCCCGACAGGCAAGGCTACACCTTC.

This clonotype has only a few counts. The V and J genes are TRBV30 and TRBJ2-1, with 12 bases lining up with TRBD1. Looked up from germline, CDR1 is GTSNPN and CDR2 is SVGIG (reference sequence). The CDR3 runs to 16 residues. J lost 7 bases, V lost 2 bases, and 9 bases had no gene match. DNA for the CDR3: TGTGCCTGGAGTTCAGCCGGGACAGGGGGCCGGAATGAGCAGTTCTTC. It is translated as CAWSSAGTGGRNEQFF.

Many counts were recorded for this clonotype. For the CDR3, the DNA is TGCAGCGTTGAGAGGGGGGGGAGAGAGCAGTTCTTC. Translated, it gives CSVERGGREQFF. The V gene is TRBV29-1, the J gene TRBJ2-1, with D perhaps matching TRBD2 (7 bases). Trimming took off 3 bases at V and 10 bases at J, with 13 bases between the two ends. Germline loops: CDR1 SQVTM, CDR2 ANQGSEA. CDR3 length: 12 residues.

This clonotype has a count of ten or more. The rearrangement joins TRBV10-3 to TRBJ2-3, with D possibly matching TRBD2 (5 bases). V lost 2 bases and J 6 bases, leaving 15 bases between the germline ends. This CDR3 has 15 residues. Germline values: CDR1 ENHRY, CDR2 SYGVKD. CDR3 sequence (DNA): TGTGCCATCAGTGAGCGGGGAACAGTCAGGGATACGCAGTATTTT. Translating it yields CAISERGTVRDTQYF.

This clonotype has a count of ten or more. V gene TRBV29-1 combines with J gene TRBJ2-1; 8 positions agree with TRBD2. Germline V CDR1 and CDR2: SQVTM, ANQGSEA. The CDR3 has 15 residues. The V segment lost 4 bases and the J segment 1 base; nucleotides outside the gene matches: 6. CDR3 in amino acids: CSVVVAGGSYNEQFF. In DNA, the CDR3 is TGCAGCGTTGTAGTGGCGGGAGGTTCCTACAATGAGCAGTTCTTC.

This clonotype appeared many times. The chain recombines TRBV12-3 or TRBV12-4 with TRBJ1-5; D may be TRBD1 (6 bases). CDR3 size: 14 residues. Between the trimmed V and J ends, which lost 2 bases and 4 bases, there was a span of 9 bases. In DNA form, the CDR3 reads TGTGCCAGCAGTTTAAAGGGGGGAAATCAGCCCCAGCATTTT. Protein product: CASSLKGGNQPQHF.

This clonotype was seen more than once but under ten times. The genes are TRBV4-1 and TRBJ2-1, with D possibly matching TRBD1 (5 bases). The CDR3 has 14 residues. Looked up from germline, CDR1 is MGHRA and CDR2 is YSYEKL. Trimming took 0 bases from V and 3 from J, leaving 6 bases between them. CDR3: CASSQDQGYNEQFF. CDR3 DNA: TGCGCCAGCAGCCAAGACCAGGGCTACAATGAGCAGTTCTTC.

This clonotype was detected ten times or more. The V gene is TRBV5-6, the J gene TRBJ1-2, with D possibly TRBD1 on 6 matching bases. Deletions cut 1 base from V and 4 bases from J, with 14 bases between. Germline V CDR1 and CDR2: SGHDT, YYEEEE. The CDR3 length is 15 residues. The CDR3 DNA follows: TGTGCCAGCAGCTTGCCAGGGGCTGATCGCTATGGCTACACCTTC. Its translation: CASSLPGADRYGYTF.

The CDR3 loop is CSATTRNHQETQYF. In DNA, the CDR3 is TGCAGTGCTACGACTAGGAATCATCAAGAGACCCAGTACTTC. V usage is TRBV20-1 and J usage is TRBJ2-5; D possibly corresponds to TRBD2 (6 bases). V was trimmed by 4 bases and J by 2 bases, leaving 14 bases between them. Germline V gene data show CDR1 as DFQATT and CDR2 as SNEGSKA (reference sequence). CDR3 size: 14 residues.

In its sample, this clonotype was seen many times. The chain is built from TRBV6-5 and TRBJ2-5; 14 bases line up with TRBD2. V lost 2 bases to trimming and J lost 6 bases; unmatched junction nucleotides: 5. The CDR3 is made up of 16 amino acids. The germline V gene encodes CDR1 MNHEY and CDR2 SVGAGI. This CDR3 reads CASSYGTSGSHKTQYF. The DNA for the CDR3 is TGTGCCAGCAGTTACGGGACTAGCGGGAGTCATAAGACCCAGTACTTC.

This clonotype was detected ten times or more. This chain connects TRBV29-1 to TRBJ2-1; no definite D call. Germline CDR1 is SQVTM and CDR2 is ANQGSEA. The CDR3 totals 10 residues. V shed 5 bases and J shed 8 bases, with 7 bases lying between them. CDR3 sequence (DNA): TGCAGCGTTTACAACTATGAGCAGTTCTTC. Protein product: CSVYNYEQFF.

This clonotype has at least ten counts. This sequence joins TRBV12-3 or TRBV12-4 and TRBJ1-5; D remains ambiguous. This CDR3 has 14 amino acids. Trimming took off 3 bases at V and 4 bases at J, with 10 bases between the two ends. The CDR3, as DNA: TGTGCCAGCAGTTTCAGCGGCCGAAATCAGCCCCAGCATTTT. Translated: CASSFSGRNQPQHF.